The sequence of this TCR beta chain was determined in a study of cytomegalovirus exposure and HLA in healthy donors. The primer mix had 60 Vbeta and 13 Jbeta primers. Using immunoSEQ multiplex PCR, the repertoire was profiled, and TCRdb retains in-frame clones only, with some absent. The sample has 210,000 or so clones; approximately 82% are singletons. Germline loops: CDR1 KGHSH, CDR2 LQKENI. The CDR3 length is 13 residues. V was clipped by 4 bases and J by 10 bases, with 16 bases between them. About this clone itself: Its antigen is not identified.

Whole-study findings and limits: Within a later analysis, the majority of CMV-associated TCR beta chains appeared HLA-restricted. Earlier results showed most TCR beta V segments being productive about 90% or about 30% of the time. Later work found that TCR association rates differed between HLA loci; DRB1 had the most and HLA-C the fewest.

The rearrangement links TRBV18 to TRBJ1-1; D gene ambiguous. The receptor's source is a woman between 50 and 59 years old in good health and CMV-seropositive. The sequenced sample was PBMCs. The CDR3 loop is CASSQTTLFVAFF. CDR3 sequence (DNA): TGTGCCAGCTCACAGACTACCCTATTTGTAGCTTTCTTT. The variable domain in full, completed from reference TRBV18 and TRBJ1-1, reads NAGVMQNPRHLVRRRGQEARLRCSPMKGHSHVYWYRQLPEEGLKFMVYLQKENIIDESGMPKERFSAEFPKEGPSILRIQQVVRGDSAAYFCASSQTTLFVAFFGQGTRLTVV.